This paragraph covers one TCR beta chain sequence. Its binding antigen is unknown. Base qualities were left out, and no much larger clone turns up one base away. This entry comes from a study of blood T cell repertoires in COVID-19 (dated by TCRdb to 2018 to 2020). Background on the whole study: Samples from collaborators originated in the United States, Italy and Spain and spanned both the acute and convalescent phases of COVID-19. The material from the prospective study consisted of cDNA or gDNA derived from T cells, B-cell-depleted T cells, or PBMCs. The dataset comprised deeply sampled blood TCRbeta repertoires from subjects exposed to, actively infected with, or recovered from COVID-19. The repertoires were made available in a free public database intended to serve as a resource for research on the immune response to SARS-CoV-2. The samples were drawn from the first 160 participants of the ongoing ImmuneRACE study and from over 950 subjects provided by 6 global collaborators. Sample metadata almost always included a de-identified subject ID, COVID-19 status, age in years and sex. Where available, HLA class I and class II types were obtained from metadata supplied by the sample provider rather than from assay-based typing.

TCRbeta CDR3 regions were amplified from genomic DNA by means of the immunoSEQ Assay, a bias-controlled multiplex PCR. Concerning the study's data processing: Within the assay, amplification of reference gene primers was used to estimate how many nucleated cells each sample contained. To quantify the absolute abundance of each unique TCRbeta CDR3 rearrangement, sequence reads were collapsed and filtered. Productive Simpson clonality was computed per sample as the square root of Simpson's diversity index over productive rearrangements. TCRdb provides this immuneACCESS table in a form limited to in-frame rearrangements. Some clones are lacking; in checked studies, under half of them reflect an unresolved V gene, and why the rest are absent is not known. D and trimming come from the DNA, and the V and J calls and clone size come from that table. For this sample there are over 200,000 clones; 75% to 90% appear just once. Of the sample, just under 9% is held by the ten largest clones.

Overall study outcomes, separate from this receptor: The amount of clinical and demographic metadata varied by source and participant and was provided uncurated.

In the prospective study, participants were about 18 to 90 years old, resided in 24 geographic areas of the United States, and were enrolled through a virtual design. To assign participants to cohorts, the prospective study relied on clinical history that participants themselves reported in a screening survey and a study questionnaire. Recovered participants in ImmuneRACE Cohort 3 were defined by two consecutive negative NP/OP PCR tests, clearance by a healthcare professional, or resolution of symptoms. In the prospective study, mobile phlebotomists collected whole blood, serum and a nasopharyngeal or oropharyngeal swab from each participant. Additional blood draws and questionnaires over an approximately two-month period could optionally be provided by prospective study participants. Blood samples from the prospective study were shipped frozen or at room temperature prior to DNA extraction. Its CDR3 holds 14 amino acids, cysteine through phenylalanine. The read is trimmed to its CDR3 DNA, 42 bases read in frame from base 1. V is shortened by 2 bases, J by 10 bases, and the region joining them spans 15 bases. The germline V gene specifies SGHTA as CDR1 and FQGNSA as CDR2.

Recombination joined TRBV7-2 with TRBJ2-1, with the D gene not confidently named. Sequencing used PBMCs or T cells enriched from blood (not recorded which). This TCR was recovered from a man aged 35 to 55 who had recovered from COVID-19. The CDR3 here reads CASSLYYGFGEQFF. The DNA reads TGTGCCAGCAGCTTATATTATGGGTTCGGGGAGCAGTTCTTC. When the CDR3 is completed using the reference TRBV7-2 and TRBJ2-1 genes on either side, the full variable domain is GAGVSQSPSNKVTEKGKDVELRCDPISGHTALYWYRQSLGQGLEFLIYFQGNSAPDKSGLPSDRFSAERTGGSVSTLTIQRTQQEDSAVYLCASSLYYGFGEQFFGPGTRLTVL.